This entry lists 11 T cell receptor beta chains sequenced from one sample in a study of graft-versus-host responses after intestinal transplantation. Clones were sequenced by immunoSEQ multiplex PCR, and TCRdb holds only the in-frame ones, with some missing. Of 65,000 to 85,000 clones listed, roughly 91% are singletons. The antigens of these receptors remain unknown. The sequenced sample was unstimulated CD8+ T cells sorted from spleen or lymph node cells, obtained before transplant. The receptors were gathered from a human donor who was the organ donor for an intestinal transplant.

This chain joins TRBV19 and TRBJ2-5; 7 nucleotides line up with TRBD1. This CDR3 region has 15 residues. J lost 2 bases, V lost 6 bases, and 9 bases had no gene match. CDR1 and CDR2 (germline): LNHDA, SQIVND (reference sequence). CDR3 amino acids: CASRITPGQQETQYF. The CDR3, as DNA: TGTGCCAGTAGAATAACACCGGGACAGCAAGAGACCCAGTACTTC.

V is TRBV7-3 and J is TRBJ2-7, with a tentative D call TRBD1 (6 bases). The germline V gene encodes CDR1 SGHTA and CDR2 FQGTGA. The CDR3 length is 13 residues. The V end lost 4 bases, the J end lost 7 bases, and 14 bases lay between the germline ends. The CDR3 spells CASSYFVGGEQYF. DNA of the CDR3: TGTGCCAGCAGCTACTTCGTAGGGGGTGAGCAGTACTTC.

The V call is TRBV9, the J call TRBJ2-7, with D perhaps given as TRBD1 or TRBD2 (7 bases each). Germline loops: CDR1 SGDLS, CDR2 YYNGEE. V lost 4 bases to trimming and J lost 2 bases, with 16 bases between them. The CDR3 sequence is 15 residues long. CDR3 coding DNA: TGTGCCAGCAGCACCAGGGGGGGGACTACCTACGAGCAGTACTTC. It translates to CASSTRGGTTYEQYF.

This clone showed up just once. The chain is built from TRBV4-1 and TRBJ1-2; D is undetermined. The germline CDR1 and CDR2 sequences are MGHRA and YSYEKL. The CDR3 has 14 residues. Trimming took off 1 base at V and 3 bases at J, with 9 bases between the two ends. Here the CDR3 reads CASSQVGSYYGYTF. CDR3 bases: TGCGCCAGCAGCCAAGTTGGGTCGTACTATGGCTACACCTTC.

This chain joins TRBV4-2 and TRBJ1-2; no clear D. Germline CDR1 and CDR2: LGHNA and YNFKEQ. The CDR3 contains 15 residues. The germline V and J ends were trimmed by 0 bases and 1 base, with 9 bases remaining between them. This CDR3 is CASSQDSRGNYGYTF. The CDR3, as DNA: TGTGCCAGCAGCCAAGATTCTCGGGGTAACTATGGCTACACCTTC.

This clone appeared once. V gene TRBV27 combines with J gene TRBJ1-5; a possible D gene is TRBD1 (5 bases). Trimming shortened V by 11 bases and J by 6 bases, and 17 bases separated the two germline ends. Per germline, CDR1 MNHEY and CDR2 SMNVEV (reference sequence). This CDR3 is 13 amino acids long. The CDR3 DNA is TGTGCCTGGCGGGGGAGTTTCGGTCAGCCCCAGCATTTT. It is translated as CAWRGSFGQPQHF.

This CDR3 reads CASIEGGYTF. CDR3 DNA: TGTGCCAGCATCGAAGGCGGCTACACCTTC. The chain couples TRBV6-1 to TRBJ1-2; D not resolved. Germline V lookup: CDR1 MNHNS, CDR2 SASEGT. This CDR3 spans 10 amino acids. V shed 7 bases and J shed 8 bases, with 8 bases lying between them.

The V call is TRBV28, the J call TRBJ1-1; the D gene is possibly TRBD1 (5 bases). CDR3 size: 13 residues. Trimming removed 6 bases from V and 6 bases from J, with 14 bases in between. CDR1 is MDHEN and CDR2 is SYDVKM in the germline V gene. The CDR3 region is CASRLNQGSEAFF. DNA of the CDR3: TGTGCCAGCAGACTGAACCAGGGATCTGAAGCTTTCTTT.

The chain combines TRBV6-5 with TRBJ1-5; a weak D match, TRBD1 (5 bases). The CDR3 covers 13 residues. CDR1 is MNHEY and CDR2 is SVGAGI in the germline V gene. Between the trimmed V and J ends, which lost 6 bases and 10 bases, there was a span of 16 bases. In nucleotides, the CDR3 is TGTGCCAGCAGGCCTCCGGGGGGGGGACCCCAGCATTTT. This encodes CASRPPGGGPQHF.

The V and J genes are TRBV7-2 and TRBJ2-2; 8 nucleotides line up with TRBD1. The J segment lost 1 base and the V segment lost 3 bases, leaving 10 bases of the junction unmatched. CDR3 length: 18 amino acids. Germline V CDR1 and CDR2: SGHTA, FQGNSA. The CDR3 loop is CASSFPGQEARNTGELFF. The CDR3 nucleotides are TGTGCCAGCAGCTTCCCGGGACAGGAGGCAAGGAACACCGGGGAGCTGTTTTTT.

The V call is TRBV2, the J call TRBJ2-7, with 15 positions matching TRBD2. Unmatched junction bases numbered 7, after V lost 1 base and J lost 3 bases. This CDR3 comprises 18 residues. Germline CDR1 is SNHLY and CDR2 is FYNNEI. The CDR3 sequence is CASSEGSGLAGGYYEQYF. In nucleotides, the CDR3 is TGTGCCAGCAGTGAAGGTAGTGGACTAGCGGGGGGGTACTACGAGCAGTACTTC.